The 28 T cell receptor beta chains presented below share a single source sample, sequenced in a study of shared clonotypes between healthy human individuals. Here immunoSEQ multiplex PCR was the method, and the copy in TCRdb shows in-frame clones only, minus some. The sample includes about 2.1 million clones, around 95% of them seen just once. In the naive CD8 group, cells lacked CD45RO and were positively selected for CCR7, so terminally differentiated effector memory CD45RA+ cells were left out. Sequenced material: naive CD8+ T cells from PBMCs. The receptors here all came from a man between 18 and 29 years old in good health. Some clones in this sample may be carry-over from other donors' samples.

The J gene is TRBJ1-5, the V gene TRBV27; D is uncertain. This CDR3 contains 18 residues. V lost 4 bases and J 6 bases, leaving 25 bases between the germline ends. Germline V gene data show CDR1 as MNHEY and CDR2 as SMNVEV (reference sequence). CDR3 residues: CASSSRLGGVLGSQPQHF. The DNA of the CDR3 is TGTGCCAGCAGTTCACGCCTAGGCGGGGTTCTAGGAAGTCAGCCCCAGCATTTT.

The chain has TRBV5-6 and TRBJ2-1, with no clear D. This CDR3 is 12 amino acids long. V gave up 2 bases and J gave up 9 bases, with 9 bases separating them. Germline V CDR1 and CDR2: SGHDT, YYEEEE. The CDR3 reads CASSFGRAEQFF. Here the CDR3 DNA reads TGTGCCAGCAGCTTTGGTCGGGCTGAGCAGTTCTTC.

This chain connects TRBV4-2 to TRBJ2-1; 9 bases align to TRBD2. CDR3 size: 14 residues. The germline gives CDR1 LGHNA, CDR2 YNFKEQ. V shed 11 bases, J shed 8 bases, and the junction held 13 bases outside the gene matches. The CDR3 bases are TGTGCCGTGGGGGGAGCGGGAGGTAGGGATGAGCAGTTCTTC. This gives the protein CAVGGAGGRDEQFF.

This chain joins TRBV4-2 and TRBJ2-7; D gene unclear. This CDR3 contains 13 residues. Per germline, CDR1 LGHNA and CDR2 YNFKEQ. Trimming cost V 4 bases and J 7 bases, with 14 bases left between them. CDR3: CASSPTTRAEQYF. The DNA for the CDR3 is TGTGCCAGCAGCCCCACGACCCGGGCGGAGCAGTACTTC.

The CDR3 is CASSPGQIYEQYF. The CDR3 nucleotides read TGTGCCAGCAGTCCGGGACAGATCTACGAGCAGTACTTC. The chain carries TRBV27 and TRBJ2-7, with 7 bases matching TRBD1. The CDR3 has 13 amino acids. V trimming: 5 bases; J trimming: 3 bases; junction bases outside the gene matches: 4. CDR1 and CDR2 from the germline V gene are MNHEY and SMNVEV (reference sequence).

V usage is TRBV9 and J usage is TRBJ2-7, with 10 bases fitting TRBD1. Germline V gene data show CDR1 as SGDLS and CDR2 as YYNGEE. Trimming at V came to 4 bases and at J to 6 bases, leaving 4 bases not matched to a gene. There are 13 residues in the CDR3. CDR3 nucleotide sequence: TGTGCCAGCAGCTCGGGACAGGGGACCGAGCAGTACTTC. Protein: CASSSGQGTEQYF.

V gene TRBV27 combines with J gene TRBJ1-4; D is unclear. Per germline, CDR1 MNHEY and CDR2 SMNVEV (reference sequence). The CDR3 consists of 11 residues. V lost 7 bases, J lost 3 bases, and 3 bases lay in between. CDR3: CASMANEKLFF. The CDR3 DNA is TGTGCCAGCATGGCTAATGAAAAACTGTTTTTT.

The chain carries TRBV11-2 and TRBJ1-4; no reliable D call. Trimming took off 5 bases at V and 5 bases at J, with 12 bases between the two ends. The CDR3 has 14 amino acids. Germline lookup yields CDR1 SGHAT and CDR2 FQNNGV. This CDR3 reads CASSPRTGNEKLFF. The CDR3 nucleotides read TGTGCCAGCAGCCCGCGGACGGGGAATGAAAAACTGTTTTTT.

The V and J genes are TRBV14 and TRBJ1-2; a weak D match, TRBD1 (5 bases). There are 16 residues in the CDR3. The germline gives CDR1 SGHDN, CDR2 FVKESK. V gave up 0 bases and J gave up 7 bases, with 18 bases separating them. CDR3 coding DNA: TGTGCCAGCAGCCAAGATTTTTGGGGCTGGGTTGCTGGCTACACCTTC. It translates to CASSQDFWGWVAGYTF.

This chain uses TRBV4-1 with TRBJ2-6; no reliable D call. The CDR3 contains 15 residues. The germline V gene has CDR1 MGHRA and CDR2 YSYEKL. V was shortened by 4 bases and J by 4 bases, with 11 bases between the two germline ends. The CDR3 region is CASSRRVDGANVLTF. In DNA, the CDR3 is TGCGCCAGCAGCCGAAGGGTAGACGGGGCCAACGTCCTGACTTTC.

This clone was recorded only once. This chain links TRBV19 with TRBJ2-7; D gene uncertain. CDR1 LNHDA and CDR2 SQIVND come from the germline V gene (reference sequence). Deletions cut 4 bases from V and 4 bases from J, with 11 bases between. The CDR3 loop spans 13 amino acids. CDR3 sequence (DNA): TGTGCCAGTAGTAAGCTAGTGGGGTACGAGCAGTACTTC. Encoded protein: CASSKLVGYEQYF.

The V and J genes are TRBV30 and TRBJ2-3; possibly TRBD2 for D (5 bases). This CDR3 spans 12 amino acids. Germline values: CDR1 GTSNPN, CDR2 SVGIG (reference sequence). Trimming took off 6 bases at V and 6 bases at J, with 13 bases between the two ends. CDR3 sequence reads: CACSGFRDTQYF. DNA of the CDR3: TGTGCCTGTTCGGGGTTCAGGGATACGCAGTATTTT.

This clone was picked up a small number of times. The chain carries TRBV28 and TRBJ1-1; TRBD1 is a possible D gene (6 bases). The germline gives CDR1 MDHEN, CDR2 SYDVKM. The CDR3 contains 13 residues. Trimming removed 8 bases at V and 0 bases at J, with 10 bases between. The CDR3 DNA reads TGTGCCAGCGGGGGGGCCATGAACACTGAAGCTTTCTTT. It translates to CASGGAMNTEAFF.

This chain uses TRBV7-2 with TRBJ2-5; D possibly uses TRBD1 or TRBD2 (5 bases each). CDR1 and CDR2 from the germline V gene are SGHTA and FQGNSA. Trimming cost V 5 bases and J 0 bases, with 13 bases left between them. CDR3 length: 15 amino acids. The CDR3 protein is CASSPEGPYQETQYF. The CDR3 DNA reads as TGTGCCAGCAGCCCCGAGGGACCGTACCAAGAGACCCAGTACTTC.

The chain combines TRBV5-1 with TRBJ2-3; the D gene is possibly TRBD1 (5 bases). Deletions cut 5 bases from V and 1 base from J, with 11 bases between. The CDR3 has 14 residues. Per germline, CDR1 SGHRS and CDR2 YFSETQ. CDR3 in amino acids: CASRGVYRTDTQYF. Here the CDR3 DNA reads TGCGCCAGCAGAGGGGTTTATCGCACAGATACGCAGTATTTT.

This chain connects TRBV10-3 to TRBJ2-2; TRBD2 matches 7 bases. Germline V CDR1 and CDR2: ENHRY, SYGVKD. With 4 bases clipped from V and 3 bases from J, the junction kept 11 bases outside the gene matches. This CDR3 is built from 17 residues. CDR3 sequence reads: CAISVLWGRADTGELFF. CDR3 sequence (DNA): TGTGCCATCAGTGTTTTATGGGGGAGGGCCGACACCGGGGAGCTGTTTTTT.

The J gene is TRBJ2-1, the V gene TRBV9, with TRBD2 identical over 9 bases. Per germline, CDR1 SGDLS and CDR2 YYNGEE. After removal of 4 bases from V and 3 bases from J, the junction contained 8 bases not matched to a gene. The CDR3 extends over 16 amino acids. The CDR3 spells CASSPRAGGIYNEQFF. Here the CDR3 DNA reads TGTGCCAGCAGCCCGAGAGCGGGAGGTATCTACAATGAGCAGTTCTTC.

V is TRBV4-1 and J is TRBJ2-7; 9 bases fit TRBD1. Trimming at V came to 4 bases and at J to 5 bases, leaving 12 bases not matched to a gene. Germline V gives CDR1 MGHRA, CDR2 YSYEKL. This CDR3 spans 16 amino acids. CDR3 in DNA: TGCGCCAGCAGCCTCATTTTGGGGACAGGGCGCCACGAGCAGTACTTC. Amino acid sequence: CASSLILGTGRHEQYF.

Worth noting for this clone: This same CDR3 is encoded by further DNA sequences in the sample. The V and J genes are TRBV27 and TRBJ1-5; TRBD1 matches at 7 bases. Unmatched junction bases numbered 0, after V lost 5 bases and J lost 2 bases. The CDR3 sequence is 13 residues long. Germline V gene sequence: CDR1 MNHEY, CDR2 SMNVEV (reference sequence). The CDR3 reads CASSDRGNQPQHF. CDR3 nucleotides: TGTGCCAGCAGTGACAGGGGCAATCAGCCCCAGCATTTT.

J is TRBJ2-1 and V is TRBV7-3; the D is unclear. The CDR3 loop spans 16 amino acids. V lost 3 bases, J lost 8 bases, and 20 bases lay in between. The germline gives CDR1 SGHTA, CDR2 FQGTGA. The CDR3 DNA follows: TGTGCCAGCAGCTTGAGTAAAGCGACTTTATCGGATGAGCAGTTCTTC. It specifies CASSLSKATLSDEQFF.

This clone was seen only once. The CDR3 protein is CASSWGVSTDTQYF. DNA for the CDR3: TGTGCCAGCAGCTGGGGGGTGTCGACAGATACGCAGTATTTT. The chain carries TRBV28 and TRBJ2-3; D is possibly TRBD2 (6 bases). The CDR3 covers 14 residues. Germline V CDR1 and CDR2: MDHEN, SYDVKM. Between the trimmed V and J ends, which lost 6 bases and 3 bases, there was a span of 13 bases.

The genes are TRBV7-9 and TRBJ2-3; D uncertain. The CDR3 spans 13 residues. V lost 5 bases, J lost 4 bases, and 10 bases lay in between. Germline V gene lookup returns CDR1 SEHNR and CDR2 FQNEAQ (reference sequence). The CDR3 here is CASSPPRSDTQYF. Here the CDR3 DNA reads TGTGCCAGCAGCCCCCCTCGGTCAGATACGCAGTATTTT.

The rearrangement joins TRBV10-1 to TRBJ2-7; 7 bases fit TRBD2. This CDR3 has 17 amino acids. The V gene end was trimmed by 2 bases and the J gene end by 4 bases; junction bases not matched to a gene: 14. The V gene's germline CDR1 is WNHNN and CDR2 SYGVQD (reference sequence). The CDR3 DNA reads TGCGCCAGCAGTGAGGACCACCTAGGCGGGGGATATTACGAGCAGTACTTC. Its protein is CASSEDHLGGGYYEQYF.

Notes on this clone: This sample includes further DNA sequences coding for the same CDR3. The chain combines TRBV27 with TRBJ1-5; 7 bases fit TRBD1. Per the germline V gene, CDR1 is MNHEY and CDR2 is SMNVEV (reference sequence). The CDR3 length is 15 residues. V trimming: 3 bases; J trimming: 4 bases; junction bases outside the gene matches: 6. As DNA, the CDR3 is TGTGCCAGCAGTTTTGGGCCAGGGGGTAATCAGCCCCAGCATTTT. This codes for CASSFGPGGNQPQHF.

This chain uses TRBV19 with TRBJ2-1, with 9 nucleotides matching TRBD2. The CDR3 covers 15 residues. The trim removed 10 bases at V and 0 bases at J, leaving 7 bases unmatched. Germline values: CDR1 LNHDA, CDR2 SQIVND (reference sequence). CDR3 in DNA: TGTGCCACTACTAGCGGGCAAAGCTCCTACAATGAGCAGTTCTTC. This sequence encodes CATTSGQSSYNEQFF. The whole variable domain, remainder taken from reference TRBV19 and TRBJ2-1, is DGGITQSPKYLFRKEGQNVTLSCEQNLNHDAMYWYRQDPGQGLRLIYYSQIVNDFQKGDIAEGYSVSREKKESFPLTVTSAQKNPTAFYLCATTSGQSSYNEQFFGPGTRLTVL.

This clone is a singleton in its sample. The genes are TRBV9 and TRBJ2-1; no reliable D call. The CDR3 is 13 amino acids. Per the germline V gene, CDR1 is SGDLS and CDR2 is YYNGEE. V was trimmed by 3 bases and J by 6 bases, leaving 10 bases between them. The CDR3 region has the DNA TGTGCCAGCAGCGATCGGGCGGCCAATGAGCAGTTCTTC. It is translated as CASSDRAANEQFF.

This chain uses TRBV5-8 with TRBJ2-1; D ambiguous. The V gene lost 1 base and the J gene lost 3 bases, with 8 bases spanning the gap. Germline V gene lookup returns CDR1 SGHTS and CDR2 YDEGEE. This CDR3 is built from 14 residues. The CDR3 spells CASSLWGYYNEQFF. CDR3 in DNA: TGTGCCAGCAGCTTGTGGGGTTACTACAATGAGCAGTTCTTC. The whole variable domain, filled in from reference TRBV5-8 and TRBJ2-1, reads EAGVTQSPTHLIKTRGQQATLRCSPISGHTSVYWYQQALGLGLQFLLWYDEGEERNRGNFPPRFSGRQFPNYSSELNVNALELEDSALYLCASSLWGYYNEQFFGPGTRLTVL.

The CDR3 sequence: CATHPSRGVLGYTF. For the CDR3, the DNA is TGTGCCACGCACCCCTCGCGGGGAGTGCTTGGCTACACCTTC. The chain has TRBV6-1 and TRBJ1-2; D is uncertain. V lost 10 bases and J lost 7, with 22 bases in between. This CDR3 region has 14 residues. Germline assignment: CDR1 MNHNS and CDR2 SASEGT.